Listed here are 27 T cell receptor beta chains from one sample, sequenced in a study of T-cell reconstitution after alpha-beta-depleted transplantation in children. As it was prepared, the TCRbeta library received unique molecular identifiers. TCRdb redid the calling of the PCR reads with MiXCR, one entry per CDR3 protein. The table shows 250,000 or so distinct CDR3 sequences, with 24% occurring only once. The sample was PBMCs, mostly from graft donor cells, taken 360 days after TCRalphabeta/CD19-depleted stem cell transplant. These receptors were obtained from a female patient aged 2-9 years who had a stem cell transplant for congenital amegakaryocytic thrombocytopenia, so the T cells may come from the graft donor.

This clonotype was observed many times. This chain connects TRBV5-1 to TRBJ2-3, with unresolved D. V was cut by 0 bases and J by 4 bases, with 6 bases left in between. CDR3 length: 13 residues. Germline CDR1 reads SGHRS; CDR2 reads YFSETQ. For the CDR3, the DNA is TGCGCCAGCAGCTTGGCCCCTGCAGATACGCAGTATTTT. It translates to CASSLAPADTQYF.

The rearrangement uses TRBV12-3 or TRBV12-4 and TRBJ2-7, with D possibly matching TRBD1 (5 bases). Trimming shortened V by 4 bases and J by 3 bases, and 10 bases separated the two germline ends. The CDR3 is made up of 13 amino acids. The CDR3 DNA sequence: TGTGCCAGCAGTTGGGGCCAGAACTACGAGCAGTACTTC. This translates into CASSWGQNYEQYF.

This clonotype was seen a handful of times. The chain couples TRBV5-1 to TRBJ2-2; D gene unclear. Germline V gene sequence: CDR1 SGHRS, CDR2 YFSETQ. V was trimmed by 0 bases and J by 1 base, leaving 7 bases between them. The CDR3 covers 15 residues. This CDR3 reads CASSLGLQNTGELFF. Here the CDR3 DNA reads TGCGCCAGCAGCTTGGGACTGCAGAACACCGGGGAGCTGTTTTTT.

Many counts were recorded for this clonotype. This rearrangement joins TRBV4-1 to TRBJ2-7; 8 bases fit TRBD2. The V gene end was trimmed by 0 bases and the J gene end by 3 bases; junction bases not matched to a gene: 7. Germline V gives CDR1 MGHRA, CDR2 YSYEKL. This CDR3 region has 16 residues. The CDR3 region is CASSQDGSGANYEQYF. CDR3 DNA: TGCGCCAGCAGCCAAGATGGTAGCGGGGCAAACTACGAGCAGTACTTC.

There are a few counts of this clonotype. CDR3 bases: TGTGCCAGCAGCCTCGGACTAACCGCCACAGATACGCAGTATTTT. Its protein is CASSLGLTATDTQYF. The rearrangement links TRBV11-3 to TRBJ2-3, with D possibly TRBD2 on 6 matching bases. The V gene lost 5 bases and the J gene lost 2 bases, with 14 bases spanning the gap. Germline V CDR1 and CDR2: SGHNT, YENEEA. The CDR3 covers 15 residues.

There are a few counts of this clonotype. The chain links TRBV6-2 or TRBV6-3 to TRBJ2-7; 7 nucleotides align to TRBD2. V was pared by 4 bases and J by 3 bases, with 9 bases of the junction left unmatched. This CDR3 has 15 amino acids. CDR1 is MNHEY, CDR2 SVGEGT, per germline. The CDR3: CASSSNRDYYYEQYF. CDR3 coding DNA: TGTGCCAGCAGTTCGAACCGGGACTACTACTACGAGCAGTACTTC.

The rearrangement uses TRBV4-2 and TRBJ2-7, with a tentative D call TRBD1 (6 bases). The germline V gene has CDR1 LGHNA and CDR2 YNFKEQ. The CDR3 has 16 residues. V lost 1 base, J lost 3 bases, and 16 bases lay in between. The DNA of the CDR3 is TGTGCCAGCAGCCAAGTCGGTGGGGGCGTGGGCTACGAGCAGTACTTC. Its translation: CASSQVGGGVGYEQYF.

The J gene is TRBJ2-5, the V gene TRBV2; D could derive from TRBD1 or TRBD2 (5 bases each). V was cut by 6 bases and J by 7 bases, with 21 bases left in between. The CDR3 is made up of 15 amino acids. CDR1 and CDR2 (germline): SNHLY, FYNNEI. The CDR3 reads CASRPLAGDVGTQYF. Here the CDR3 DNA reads TGTGCCAGCAGGCCCCTCGCCGGGGACGTTGGGACCCAGTACTTC.

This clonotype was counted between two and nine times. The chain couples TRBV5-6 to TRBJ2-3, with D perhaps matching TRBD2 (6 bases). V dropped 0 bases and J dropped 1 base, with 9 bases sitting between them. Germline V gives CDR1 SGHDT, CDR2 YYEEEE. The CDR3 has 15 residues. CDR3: CASSLAGGGTDTQYF. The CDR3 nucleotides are TGTGCCAGCAGCTTGGCCGGGGGTGGCACAGATACGCAGTATTTT.

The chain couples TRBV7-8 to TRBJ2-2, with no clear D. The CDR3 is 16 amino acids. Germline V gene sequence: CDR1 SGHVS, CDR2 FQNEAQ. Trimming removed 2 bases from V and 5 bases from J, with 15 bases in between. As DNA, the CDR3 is TGTGCCAGCAGCTTATCCTTTGGCTACCCAACCGGGGAGCTGTTTTTT. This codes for CASSLSFGYPTGELFF.

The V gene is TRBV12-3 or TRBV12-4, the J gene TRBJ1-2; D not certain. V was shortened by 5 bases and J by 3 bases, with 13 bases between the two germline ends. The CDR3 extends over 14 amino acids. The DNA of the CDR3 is TGTGCCAGCAGTGCTCGGGTCGCGTACTATGGCTACACCTTC. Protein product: CASSARVAYYGYTF.

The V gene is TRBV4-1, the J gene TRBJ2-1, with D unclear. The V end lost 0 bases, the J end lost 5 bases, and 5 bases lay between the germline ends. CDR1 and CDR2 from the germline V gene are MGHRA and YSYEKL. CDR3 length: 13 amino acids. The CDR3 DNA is TGCGCCAGCAGCCAAGACCCTGACAATGAGCAGTTCTTC. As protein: CASSQDPDNEQFF.

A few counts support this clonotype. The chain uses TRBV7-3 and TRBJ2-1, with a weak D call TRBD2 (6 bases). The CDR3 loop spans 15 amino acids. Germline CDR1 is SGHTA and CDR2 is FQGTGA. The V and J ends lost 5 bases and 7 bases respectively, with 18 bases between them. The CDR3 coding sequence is TGTGCCAGCAGCCGCGGGGCCGACCACAGGAATGAGCAGTTCTTC. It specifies CASSRGADHRNEQFF.

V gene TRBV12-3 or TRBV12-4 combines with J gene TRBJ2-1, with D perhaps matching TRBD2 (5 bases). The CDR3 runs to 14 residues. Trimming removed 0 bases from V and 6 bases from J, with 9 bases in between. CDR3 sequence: CASSLAASGNEQFF. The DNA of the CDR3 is TGTGCCAGCAGTTTAGCGGCCAGCGGCAATGAGCAGTTCTTC.

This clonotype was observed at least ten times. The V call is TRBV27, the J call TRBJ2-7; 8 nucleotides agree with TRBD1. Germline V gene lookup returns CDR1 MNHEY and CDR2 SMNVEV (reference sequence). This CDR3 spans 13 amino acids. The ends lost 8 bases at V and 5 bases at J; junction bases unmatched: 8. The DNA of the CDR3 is TGTGCCAGCCGAAGACAGGGGTTCCACGAGCAGTACTTC. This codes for CASRRQGFHEQYF.

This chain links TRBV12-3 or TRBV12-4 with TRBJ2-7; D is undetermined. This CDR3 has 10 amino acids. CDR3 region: CAAGNYEQYF. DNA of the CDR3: TGTGCGGCAGGCAACTACGAGCAGTACTTC.

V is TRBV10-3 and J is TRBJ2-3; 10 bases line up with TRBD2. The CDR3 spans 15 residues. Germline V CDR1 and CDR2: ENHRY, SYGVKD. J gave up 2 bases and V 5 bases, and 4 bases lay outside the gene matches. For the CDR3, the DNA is TGTGCCATCAGTCGGACTAGCGGTTTCACAGATACGCAGTATTTT. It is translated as CAISRTSGFTDTQYF.

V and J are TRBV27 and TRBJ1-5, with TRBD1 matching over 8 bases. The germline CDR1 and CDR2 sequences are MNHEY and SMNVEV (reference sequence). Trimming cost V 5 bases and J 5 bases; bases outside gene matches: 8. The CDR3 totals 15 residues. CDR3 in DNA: TGTGCCAGCAGTCCCAGGGGGCCGAAGGATCAGCCCCAGCATTTT. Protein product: CASSPRGPKDQPQHF.

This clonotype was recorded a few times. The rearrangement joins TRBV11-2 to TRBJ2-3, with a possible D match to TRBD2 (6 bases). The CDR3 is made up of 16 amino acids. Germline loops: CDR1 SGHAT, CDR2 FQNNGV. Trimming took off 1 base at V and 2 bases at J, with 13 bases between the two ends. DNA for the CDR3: TGTGCCAGCAGCTTAGGACCGGGACTCCACACAGATACGCAGTATTTT. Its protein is CASSLGPGLHTDTQYF. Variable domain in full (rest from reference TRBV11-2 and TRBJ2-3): EAGVAQSPRYKIIEKRQSVAFWCNPISGHATLYWYQQILGQGPKLLIQFQNNGVVDDSQLPKDRFSAERLKGVDSTLKIQPAKLEDSAVYLCASSLGPGLHTDTQYFGPGTRLTVL.

The CDR3 region has the DNA TGTGCCAGCAGTTACTCCCTAGGGGGCGGGGAGCTGTTTTTT. This gives the protein CASSYSLGGGELFF. V and J are TRBV6-5 and TRBJ2-2; D possibly corresponds to TRBD1 (6 bases). The CDR3 spans 14 residues. Trimming pared 0 bases from V and 7 bases from J, leaving 9 bases between. Per the germline V gene, CDR1 is MNHEY and CDR2 is SVGAGI.

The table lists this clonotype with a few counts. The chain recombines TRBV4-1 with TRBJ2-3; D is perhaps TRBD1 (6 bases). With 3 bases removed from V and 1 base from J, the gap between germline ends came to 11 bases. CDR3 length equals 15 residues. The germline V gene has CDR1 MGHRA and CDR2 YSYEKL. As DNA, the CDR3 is TGCGCCAGCAGCCACCGGACAGAGCGCACAGATACGCAGTATTTT. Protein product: CASSHRTERTDTQYF.

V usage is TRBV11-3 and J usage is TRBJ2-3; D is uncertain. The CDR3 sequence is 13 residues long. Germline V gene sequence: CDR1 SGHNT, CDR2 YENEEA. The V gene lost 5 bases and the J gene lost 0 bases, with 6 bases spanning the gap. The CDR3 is CASSADSTDTQYF. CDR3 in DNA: TGTGCCAGCAGCGCCGATAGCACAGATACGCAGTATTTT.

CDR3: CASSKDRATNEKLFF. The CDR3 coding sequence is TGTGCCAGCAGCAAAGACAGGGCAACTAATGAAAAACTGTTTTTT. This sequence joins TRBV21-1 and TRBJ1-4; the table assigns TRBD1, which was not confirmed against the DNA. TRBV21-1 is flagged as a pseudogene. This CDR3 contains 15 residues.

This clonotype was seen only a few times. CDR3 protein: CASSQNRFSEQYF. CDR3 bases: TGCGCCAGCAGCCAGAACAGGTTTTCCGAGCAGTACTTC. V gene TRBV4-1 combines with J gene TRBJ2-7; D might be TRBD1 (5 bases). Trimming took 3 bases from V and 6 from J, leaving 12 bases between them. This CDR3 is 13 amino acids long. Germline V gene lookup returns CDR1 MGHRA and CDR2 YSYEKL.

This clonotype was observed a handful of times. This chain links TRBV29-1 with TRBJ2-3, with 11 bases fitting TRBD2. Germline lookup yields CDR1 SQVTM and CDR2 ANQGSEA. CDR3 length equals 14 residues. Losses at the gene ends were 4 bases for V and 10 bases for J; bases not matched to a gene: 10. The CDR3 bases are TGCAGCGTTGGACCGGGACTAGCGGTGGCAGCGCAGTATTTT. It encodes CSVGPGLAVAAQYF.

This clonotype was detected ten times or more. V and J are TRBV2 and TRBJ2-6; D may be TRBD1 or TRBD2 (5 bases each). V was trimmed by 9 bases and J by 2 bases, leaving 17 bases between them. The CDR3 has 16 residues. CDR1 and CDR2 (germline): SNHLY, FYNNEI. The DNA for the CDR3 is TGTGCCAGTACTTGGGACGGCAGGGCTGGGGCCAACGTCCTGACTTTC. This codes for CASTWDGRAGANVLTF.

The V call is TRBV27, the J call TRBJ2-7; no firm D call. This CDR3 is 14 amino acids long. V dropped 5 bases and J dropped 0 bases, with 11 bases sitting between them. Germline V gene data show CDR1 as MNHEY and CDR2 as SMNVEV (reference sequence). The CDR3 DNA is TGTGCCAGCAGTCCTCTCCTGAGCTCCTACGAGCAGTACTTC. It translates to CASSPLLSSYEQYF.